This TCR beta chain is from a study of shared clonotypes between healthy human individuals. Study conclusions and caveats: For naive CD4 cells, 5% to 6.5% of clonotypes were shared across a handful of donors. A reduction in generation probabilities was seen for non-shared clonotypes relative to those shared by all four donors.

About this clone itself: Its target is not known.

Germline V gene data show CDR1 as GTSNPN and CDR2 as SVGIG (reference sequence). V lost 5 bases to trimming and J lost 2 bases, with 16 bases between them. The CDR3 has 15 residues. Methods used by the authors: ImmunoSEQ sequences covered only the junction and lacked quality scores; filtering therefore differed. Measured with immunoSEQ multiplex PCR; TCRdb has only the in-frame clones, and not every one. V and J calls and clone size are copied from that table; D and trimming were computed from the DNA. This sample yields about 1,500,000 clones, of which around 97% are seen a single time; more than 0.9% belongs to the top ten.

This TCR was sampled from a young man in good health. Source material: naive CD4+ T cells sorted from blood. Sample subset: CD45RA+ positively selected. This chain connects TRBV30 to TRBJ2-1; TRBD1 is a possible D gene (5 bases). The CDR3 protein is CAWALGVLAYNEQFF. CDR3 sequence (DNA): TGTGCCTGGGCCCTAGGGGTCCTAGCCTACAATGAGCAGTTCTTC.